Presented here are 28 T cell receptor beta chains from one specimen sequenced in a study of tumor-infiltrating lymphocytes in oesophageal squamous cell carcinoma. TCRdb re-called the PCR reads through MiXCR, storing one row per CDR3 protein. The sample carries 15,000 to 20,000 distinct CDR3 sequences, around 41% recorded once. Source material: normal esophageal tissue next to the tumor. Every receptor here comes from a female donor with esophageal squamous cell carcinoma.

This clonotype is medium-sized in the sample. The chain has TRBV28 and TRBJ1-5; D uncertain. The ends were cut back, 5 bases at V and 2 bases at J, with 10 bases in the middle. Germline CDR1 and CDR2: MDHEN and SYDVKM. This CDR3 comprises 14 residues. CDR3 in amino acids: CASSVPRGNQPQHF. The DNA of the CDR3 is TGTGCCAGCAGTGTACCACGGGGCAATCAGCCCCAGCATTTT.

V usage is TRBV27 and J usage is TRBJ2-1; 7 nucleotides agree with TRBD2. The J call may be wrong; the DNA end is better matched by TRBJ2-7. This CDR3 contains 14 residues. Per germline, CDR1 MNHEY and CDR2 SMNVEV (reference sequence). The CDR3 sequence: CASSTGTKAYEQYF. CDR3 nucleotide sequence: TGTGCCAGCAGTACCGGGACTAAGGCCTACGAGCAGTACTTC.

Details on this clonotype: The CDR3 does not close with the conserved phenylalanine or tryptophan, likely indicating a read error. Because the CDR3's place on the DNA is in doubt, the DNA is left out and the CDR3 is given as listed by TCRdb. This CDR3 is CASSLGAG. V and J are TRBV7-6 and TRBJ2-5; the tabulated D call, TRBD2, remains unverified against the DNA. Germline V gives CDR1 SGHVS, CDR2 FNYEAQ. The CDR3 is 8 amino acids in total, end residues counted.

This clonotype was observed at least ten times. With a much larger clone just one base away, this may be a read error. The CDR3 DNA is TGTGCCAGCAGCCTAATTGGACAGGGGGGAGTCAGGTACTTC. Its translation is CASSLIGQGGVRYF. The chain joins TRBV11-1 to TRBJ2-7, with TRBD1 matching over 10 bases. The CDR3 contains 14 residues. V shed 5 bases and J 12 bases; nucleotides not matched to a gene: 13. CDR1 is SGHAT and CDR2 is FQDESV in the germline V gene (reference sequence).

This clonotype was counted many times. The chain joins TRBV4-2 to TRBJ2-1; 10 nucleotides agree with TRBD2. This CDR3 region has 17 residues. CDR1 and CDR2 (germline): LGHNA, YNFKEQ. V lost 0 bases and J lost 0; bases outside the gene matches: 2. The CDR3 spells CASSQESGRASYNEQFF. In DNA form, the CDR3 reads TGTGCCAGCAGCCAAGAGAGCGGGAGGGCCTCCTACAATGAGCAGTTCTTC.

V is TRBV28 and J is TRBJ2-7, with TRBD2 matching over 9 bases. In germline, CDR1 is MDHEN, CDR2 SYDVKM. V gave up 6 bases and J gave up 6 bases; unmatched junction bases: 12. The length of the CDR3 is 15 residues. For the CDR3, the DNA is TGTGCCAGCAGCTTGACTAGCGGCCCTCTGACCGAGCAGTACTTC. Its translation: CASSLTSGPLTEQYF.

By sample fraction, this clonotype is medium-sized. The CDR3 loop is CASSFEERETQYF. For the CDR3, the DNA is TGTGCCAGCAGCTTCGAAGAGAGAGAGACCCAGTACTTC. The chain combines TRBV7-8 with TRBJ2-5; no firm D call. From germline, CDR1 is SGHVS and CDR2 FQNEAQ. The CDR3 is 13 residues long. The V gene lost 3 bases and the J gene lost 4 bases, with 9 bases spanning the gap.

The V and J genes are TRBV7-3 and TRBJ2-5; 9 bases are a match to TRBD2. The tail of the sequence fits TRBJ2-7 better, so the J call may be wrong. The germline CDR1 and CDR2 sequences are SGHTA and FQGTGA. CDR3 length: 19 amino acids. The CDR3 region has the DNA TGTGCCAGCAGCCGACATGCGGTAGCGGGGGCCGGTCTTCACTACGAGCAGTACTTC. Amino acids: CASSRHAVAGAGLHYEQYF.

This clonotype has only a few counts. The genes are TRBV3-1 and TRBJ2-2, with D perhaps assigned TRBD1 or TRBD2 (5 bases each). Deletions cut 1 base from V and 11 bases from J, with 14 bases between. CDR1 and CDR2 from the germline V gene are LGHDT and YNNKEL (reference sequence). The CDR3 extends over 14 amino acids. The CDR3 DNA follows: TGTGCCAGCAGCCAAGTCAGGGCCCGGGGAGAGCTGTTTTTT. Amino acids: CASSQVRARGELFF.

Many counts were recorded for this clonotype. This chain links TRBV2 with TRBJ2-3, with TRBD2 matching over 9 bases. After removal of 6 bases from V and 1 base from J, the junction contained 2 bases not matched to a gene. Looked up from germline, CDR1 is SNHLY and CDR2 is FYNNEI. The CDR3 length is 14 residues. The CDR3 spells CASRRTSGTDTQYF. CDR3 sequence (DNA): TGTGCCAGCAGGAGGACTAGCGGCACAGATACGCAGTATTTT.

The chain couples TRBV7-2 to TRBJ2-7; 8 bases agree with TRBD2. The assigned J gene may be wrong: the sequence end matches TRBJ2-1 better. The CDR3 runs 15 residues. Germline V lookup: CDR1 SGHTA, CDR2 FQGNSA. The CDR3 coding sequence is TGTGCCAGCAGCTTAGAGACTAGCGTTGCCACCGAGCAGTTCTTC. This translates into CASSLETSVATEQFF.

The CDR3 DNA sequence: TGTGCCAGCAGCTTAGATTTAGCGTGGGAGACCCAGTACTTC. It encodes CASSLDLAWETQYF. The chain links TRBV11-2 to TRBJ2-7, with D tentatively TRBD2 (5 bases). The J call may be in error: the DNA end matches TRBJ2-5 better. This CDR3 region has 14 residues. Germline CDR1 is SGHAT and CDR2 is FQNNGV.

By sample share, this clonotype is medium-sized (0.01 to 0.1%). The chain uses TRBV7-9 and TRBJ1-1, with a possible D match to TRBD1 (5 bases). V was pared by 3 bases and J by 10 bases, with 15 bases between. The germline V gene has CDR1 SEHNR and CDR2 FQNEAQ (reference sequence). This CDR3 has 13 amino acids. The CDR3 DNA reads as TGTGCCAGCAGCTTCTTGTCCGGGACGTCAGCTTTCTTT. Encoded protein: CASSFLSGTSAFF.

In the case of this clonotype: This likely comes from a read error, as the CDR3 has no conserved phenylalanine or tryptophan at its end. No DNA is shown, since the ends of the CDR3 on it are uncertain; the CDR3 is the one TCRdb lists. This chain connects TRBV7-8 to TRBJ2-5; TRBD1 is the table's D call and was not checked against the DNA. Per germline, CDR1 SGHVS and CDR2 FQNEAQ. The CDR3 length equals 17 residues, ends included. The CDR3 loop is CASSLFTGGDSPLHFGN.

The chain employs TRBV28 and TRBJ2-5; 7 bases agree with TRBD1. Trimming cost V 5 bases and J 0 bases; bases outside gene matches: 9. The CDR3 has 16 residues. Germline V gene data show CDR1 as MDHEN and CDR2 as SYDVKM. CDR3 amino acids: CASSPNPTGYQETQYF. The DNA of the CDR3 is TGTGCCAGCAGTCCGAACCCGACAGGGTACCAAGAGACCCAGTACTTC.

This chain connects TRBV27 to TRBJ2-4, with 9 bases identical to TRBD2. This CDR3 comprises 14 residues. J gave up 4 bases and V 3 bases, and 1 base lay outside the gene matches. Germline CDR1 MNHEY, CDR2 SMNVEV (reference sequence). The CDR3 region is CASSLLAGKNIQYF. CDR3 bases: TGTGCCAGCAGTTTGCTAGCGGGGAAAAACATTCAGTACTTC.

The CDR3 protein is CASSLELAGVGSDEQYF. As DNA, the CDR3 is TGCGCCAGCAGCTTGGAGCTAGCGGGAGTGGGTAGCGATGAGCAGTACTTC. The V gene is TRBV5-1, the J gene TRBJ2-1; 10 nucleotides line up with TRBD2. Gene TRBJ2-7 matches the end of the DNA better, so the J call may be wrong. This CDR3 comprises 17 residues. From germline, CDR1 is SGHRS and CDR2 YFSETQ.

Concerning this clonotype itself: A much larger clone lies a single base off, so this may be a read error. The gene calls are TRBV15 and TRBJ2-5; D might be TRBD1 (6 bases). There are 14 residues in the CDR3. Germline V gives CDR1 LNHNV, CDR2 YYDKDF (reference sequence). The ends were cut back, 8 bases at V and 0 bases at J, with 13 bases in the middle. The CDR3 region is CATGGTGNQETQYF. CDR3 sequence (DNA): TGTGCCACCGGCGGAACAGGGAACCAAGAGACCCAGTACTTC.

This sequence joins TRBV27 and TRBJ2-7, with D tentatively TRBD2 (5 bases). The CDR3 consists of 14 residues. The V gene lost 5 bases and the J gene lost 7 bases, with 18 bases spanning the gap. Germline V gene sequence: CDR1 MNHEY, CDR2 SMNVEV (reference sequence). Written as DNA, the CDR3 is TGTGCCAGCAGTGCCGGGATCTCGACGGGTGAGCAGTACTTC. It yields the protein CASSAGISTGEQYF.

CDR3 nucleotide sequence: TGTGCCAGCAGCTTCGGGCTAGCGGAATACAATGAGCAGTTCTTC. It specifies CASSFGLAEYNEQFF. V and J are TRBV7-2 and TRBJ2-1; 7 positions match TRBD2. CDR1 and CDR2 from the germline V gene are SGHTA and FQGNSA. The CDR3 sequence is 15 residues long. The ends lost 3 bases at V and 4 bases at J; junction bases unmatched: 6. Drawing the rest from reference TRBV7-2 and TRBJ2-1, the complete variable domain is GAGVSQSPSNKVTEKGKDVELRCDPISGHTALYWYRQSLGQGLEFLIYFQGNSAPDKSGLPSDRFSAERTGGSVSTLTIQRTQQEDSAVYLCASSFGLAEYNEQFFGPGTRLTVL.

This chain connects TRBV7-4 to TRBJ1-1; no clear D gene. The CDR3 is 13 amino acids. The germline gives CDR1 SGHVT, CDR2 SQSDAQ. V was pared by 7 bases and J by 2 bases, with 11 bases between. The CDR3 region has the DNA TGTGCCAGCATGTACGGCGCCAACACTGAAGCTTTCTTT. Translation: CASMYGANTEAFF.

The J gene is TRBJ2-6, the V gene TRBV7-6, with D perhaps TRBD2 (5 bases). The CDR3 spans 15 residues. The V gene's germline CDR1 is SGHVS and CDR2 FNYEAQ. V was pared by 3 bases and J by 4 bases, with 10 bases between. As DNA, the CDR3 is TGTGCCAGCAGCTTGGGCCCGGGGGGGGCCAACGTCCTGACTTTC. Translating gives CASSLGPGGANVLTF.

V gene TRBV7-8 combines with J gene TRBJ2-5; D not resolved. The tail of the sequence fits TRBJ2-7 better, so the J call may be wrong. This CDR3 region has 15 residues. Germline lookup yields CDR1 SGHVS and CDR2 FQNEAQ. The CDR3 here is CASSLGSSGPYEQYF. As DNA, the CDR3 is TGTGCCAGCAGCTTAGGTTCCAGTGGGCCCTACGAGCAGTACTTC.

The chain has TRBV7-4 and TRBJ2-7; no clear D gene. The DNA end favors TRBJ2-1, so the J call may be wrong. The CDR3 is 14 residues long. Germline V CDR1 and CDR2: SGHVT, SQSDAQ. Here the CDR3 DNA reads TGTGCCAGCAGCCCCTCCCGGTCAGACAATGAGCAGTTCTTC. Protein product: CASSPSRSDNEQFF.

This chain uses TRBV6-5 with TRBJ2-5, with 13 positions matching TRBD2. The end of the DNA aligns better with TRBJ2-7, so the J call may be wrong. The germline CDR1 and CDR2 sequences are MNHEY and SVGAGI. This CDR3 has 18 amino acids. The CDR3 nucleotides are TGTGCCAGCAGTTACTCGCGTAGGACTAGCGGGAGTGGATACGAGCAGTACTTC. Translation gives CASSYSRRTSGSGYEQYF.

J is TRBJ2-4 and V is TRBV6-1, with a possible D match to TRBD1 (5 bases). The DNA end is more similar to TRBJ2-7, so the J call may be wrong. The CDR3 is 15 amino acids. From germline, CDR1 is MNHNS and CDR2 SASEGT. The CDR3 DNA sequence: TGTGCCAGCAGTGAACCAGGGATCCCGCCCTACGAGCAGTACTTC. This codes for CASSEPGIPPYEQYF.

CDR3 loop: CASSRLAGSDTQYF. CDR3 in DNA: TGTGCCAGCAGCCGACTAGCGGGATCTGATACGCAGTATTTT. The V call is TRBV7-2, the J call TRBJ2-3; 11 bases fit TRBD2. The CDR3 extends over 14 amino acids. V lost 5 bases, J lost 6 bases, and 4 bases stayed unmatched. Germline V CDR1 and CDR2: SGHTA, FQGNSA.

Points on this clonotype: The conserved closing phenylalanine or tryptophan is absent in this CDR3, likely reflecting a read error. No DNA is shown, since the ends of the CDR3 on it are uncertain; the CDR3 is the one TCRdb lists. The chain recombines TRBV5-4 with TRBJ2-6; the table's D call TRBD2 went unverified against the DNA. Germline V lookup: CDR1 SGHNT, CDR2 YYREEE (reference sequence). Counting both end residues, the CDR3 totals 16 amino acids. Here the CDR3 reads CASSLQLAGETQYFGA.